A selection of T cell receptor beta chains follows, all from one sample in a study of shared clonotypes between healthy human individuals. Only in-frame clones appear in the TCRdb table, and some are missing; sequencing was by immunoSEQ multiplex PCR. Among about 2.2 million clones, 93% were seen once, and the ten largest hold under 2%. Sequencing input: naive CD8+ T cells from PBMCs. The source of these receptors is a man aged 18 to 29 in good health. Some clones in this sample may be carry-over from other donors' samples. CDR3s include the opening cysteine and the closing phenylalanine or tryptophan. The order of the fields is D gene, clone size, CDR3 length, J gene, V gene, CDR3 DNA, CDR3 protein. The D gene is left open where the match is weak. Clone size is given for some rows only: seen once, a few or many times, or a class if the clone is expanded.

TRBD1 NA 14 TRBJ1-1 TRBV28 TGTGCCAGCAGTCGGACAGGGGCGGACACTGAAGCTTTCTTT CASSRTGADTEAFF
NA NA 15 TRBJ2-6 TRBV28 TGTGCCAGCAGTTTAAGGGAAGCTGGGGCCAACGTCCTGACTTTC CASSLREAGANVLTF
NA NA 13 TRBJ1-1 TRBV7-9 TGTGCCAGCACCCTTGCGACAGGCCGGGAAGCTTTCTTT CASTLATGREAFF
NA NA 15 TRBJ1-5 TRBV4-1 TGCGCCAGCAGCCGACTCAGGGGAAACAATCAGCCCCAGCATTTT CASSRLRGNNQPQHF
NA NA 15 TRBJ2-1 TRBV7-9 TGTGCCAGCAGCTTAAATCCAGCGCGCTGGAATGAGCAGTTCTTC CASSLNPARWNEQFF
TRBD2 NA 19 TRBJ2-7 TRBV5-4 TGTGCCAGCAGCCACCTCGGACTAGCGGGGGCCCTCAGCTCCTACGAGCAGTACTTC CASSHLGLAGALSSYEQYF
NA NA 14 TRBJ2-5 TRBV28 TGTGCCAGCATTAACGATCGCTCGAGAGAGACCCAGTACTTC CASINDRSRETQYF
NA NA 16 TRBJ2-7 TRBV9 TGTGCCAGCAGCCTCGGAGGGGGGGGTCTCTCCTACGAGCAGTACTTC CASSLGGGGLSYEQYF
TRBD1 NA 14 TRBJ2-7 TRBV27 TGTGCCAGCAGTTACGGGCAGGGGGCCTACGAGCAGTACTTC CASSYGQGAYEQYF
TRBD1 once 15 TRBJ1-5 TRBV7-2 TGTGCCAGCAGCTCAGGACAGGAGATGGGTCAGCCCCAGCATTTT CASSSGQEMGQPQHF
TRBD2 NA 16 TRBJ2-7 TRBV10-2 TGCGCCAGCGCGGTTAGACTAGCGGGAAATGCCTACGAGCAGTACTTC CASAVRLAGNAYEQYF
NA NA 15 TRBJ2-1 TRBV28 TGTGCCAGCAGTTCCAAGCTCAGCTCCTACAATGAGCAGTTCTTC CASSSKLSSYNEQFF
NA NA 13 TRBJ2-7 TRBV11-2 TGTGCCAGCTCCTTTATGACGGTCGGCGAGCAGTACTTC CASSFMTVGEQYF
TRBD2 NA 16 TRBJ2-3 TRBV11-2 TGTGCCAGCAGCCAAGGACTAGCGGCTAGCACAGATACGCAGTATTTT CASSQGLAASTDTQYF
NA once 13 TRBJ2-7 TRBV7-2 TGTGCCAGCAGACCAAGGGGGTTCTACGAGCAGTACTTC CASRPRGFYEQYF
TRBD2 NA 15 TRBJ2-1 TRBV9 TGTGCCAGCAGCGCACTAGCGGGAGTGGGGAATGAGCAGTTCTTC CASSALAGVGNEQFF